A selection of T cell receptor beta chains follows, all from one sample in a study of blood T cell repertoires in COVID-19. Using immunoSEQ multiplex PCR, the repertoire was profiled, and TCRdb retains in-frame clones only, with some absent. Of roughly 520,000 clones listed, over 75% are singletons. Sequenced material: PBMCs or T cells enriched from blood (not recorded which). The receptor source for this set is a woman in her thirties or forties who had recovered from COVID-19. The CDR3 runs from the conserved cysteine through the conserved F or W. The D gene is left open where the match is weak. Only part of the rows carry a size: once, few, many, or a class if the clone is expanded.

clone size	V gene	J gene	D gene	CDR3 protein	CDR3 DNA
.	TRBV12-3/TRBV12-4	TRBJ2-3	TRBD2	CASRSSGMDTQYF	TGTGCCAGCCGGTCTAGCGGGATGGATACGCAGTATTTT
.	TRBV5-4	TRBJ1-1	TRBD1	CASSSGTERAFF	TGTGCCAGCAGCTCCGGGACAGAGAGAGCTTTCTTT
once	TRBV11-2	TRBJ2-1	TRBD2	CASSLGTSGRALNEQFF	TGTGCCAGCAGCTTAGGTACTAGCGGGAGGGCCCTCAATGAGCAGTTCTTC
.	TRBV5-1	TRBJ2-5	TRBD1	CASSLTSQGRETQYF	TGCGCCAGCAGCCTAACCTCACAGGGGAGAGAGACCCAGTACTTC
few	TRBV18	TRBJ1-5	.	CASSPNQGHGQPQHF	TGTGCCAGCTCACCAAATCAGGGGCACGGGCAGCCCCAGCATTTT
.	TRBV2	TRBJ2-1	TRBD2	CASSGLAGLNQKYNEQFF	TGTGCCAGCAGTGGGCTAGCGGGATTAAATCAAAAGTACAATGAGCAGTTCTTC
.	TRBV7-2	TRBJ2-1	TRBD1	CASSFDRADNEQFF	TGTGCCAGCAGCTTCGACAGGGCGGACAATGAGCAGTTCTTC
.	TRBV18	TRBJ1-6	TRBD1	CASSTGLLSPLHF	TGTGCCAGCTCGACAGGGCTCTTGTCACCCCTCCACTTT
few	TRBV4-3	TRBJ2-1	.	CASSQDWIRGKKQFF	TGCGCCAGCAGCCAAGATTGGATTAGAGGTAAAAAGCAGTTCTTC
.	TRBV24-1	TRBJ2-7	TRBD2	CARKPGRPASGGYEQYF	TGTGCTCGCAAGCCGGGGAGACCAGCTAGCGGGGGCTACGAGCAGTACTTC
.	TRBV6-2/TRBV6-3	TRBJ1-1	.	CASSYRGIGAEAFF	TGTGCCAGCAGTTATCGGGGTATAGGCGCTGAAGCTTTCTTT
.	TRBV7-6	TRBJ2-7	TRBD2	CASSQGGGTRILSYEQYF	TGTGCCAGCAGTCAAGGGGGTGGGACTAGAATACTATCCTACGAGCAGTACTTC
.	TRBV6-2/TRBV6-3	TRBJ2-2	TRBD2	CASSSGLLAGGIGGELFF	TGTGCCAGCAGTTCCGGCCTTCTAGCGGGAGGGATAGGCGGGGAGCTGTTTTTT
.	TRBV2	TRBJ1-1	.	CASRDDRNEAFF	TGTGCCAGCAGGGACGACAGAAATGAAGCTTTCTTT
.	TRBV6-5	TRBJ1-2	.	CASISDRRYGYTF	TGTGCCAGCATTTCAGACAGACGCTATGGCTACACCTTC
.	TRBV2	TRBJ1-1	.	CASSDYARREAFF	TGTGCCAGCAGTGATTACGCGCGGCGCGAAGCTTTCTTT
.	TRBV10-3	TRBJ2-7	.	CAISESGAHWEYF	TGTGCCATCAGTGAGTCGGGGGCCCATTGGGAGTACTTC
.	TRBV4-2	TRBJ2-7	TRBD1	CASSQAPGGYEQYF	TGTGCCAGCAGCCAAGCGCCAGGGGGCTACGAGCAGTACTTC
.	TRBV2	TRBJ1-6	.	CASIEQGSYNSPLHF	TGTGCCAGCATTGAACAGGGCTCCTATAATTCACCCCTCCACTTT
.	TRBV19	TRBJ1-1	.	CASSPRSAEAFF	TGTGCCAGTAGTCCCCGCAGCGCTGAAGCTTTCTTT
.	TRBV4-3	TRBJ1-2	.	CASSPSPEWEPYGYTF	TGCGCCAGCAGCCCTTCCCCAGAGTGGGAGCCCTATGGCTACACCTTC
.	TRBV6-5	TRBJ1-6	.	CASSRVPPNSPLHF	TGTGCCAGCAGTCGAGTCCCTCCGAATTCACCCCTCCACTTT
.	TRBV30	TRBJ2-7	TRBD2	CAWSEGLAGRTYEQYF	TGTGCCTGGAGTGAGGGACTAGCGGGAAGAACCTACGAGCAGTACTTC
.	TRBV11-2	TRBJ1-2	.	CASSSPSGQLGYTF	TGTGCCAGCAGCTCCCCTTCGGGACAACTTGGCTACACCTTC
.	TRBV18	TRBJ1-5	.	CASSYQRQANQPQHF	TGTGCCAGCTCATATCAGAGACAGGCTAATCAGCCCCAGCATTTT
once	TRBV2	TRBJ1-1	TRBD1	CASSEYGGRQGNMNTEAFF	TGTGCCAGCAGTGAATACGGGGGCCGACAGGGTAACATGAACACTGAAGCTTTCTTT
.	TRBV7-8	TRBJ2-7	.	CASSPLGSHEQYF	TGTGCCAGCAGCCCCCTCGGGTCCCACGAGCAGTACTTC
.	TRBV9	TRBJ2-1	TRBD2	CASRGAYNEQFF	TGTGCCAGTCGGGGGGCCTACAATGAGCAGTTCTTC